This TCR beta chain was sequenced in a study of Ad26.COV2.S vaccination and SARS-CoV-2 variants. Germline assignment: CDR1 LNHDA and CDR2 SQIVND (reference sequence). This CDR3 is built from 15 residues. V was clipped by 5 bases and J by 4 bases; unmatched bases: 10. Noted treatment: over 15 received Ad26.COV2.S at low or high dose, single or two shots; 5 received placebo; per-sample allocation not given. Repertoires come from day 63 after the first vaccine or placebo injection. This clone was detected only once. Clones were sequenced by immunoSEQ multiplex PCR, and TCRdb holds only the in-frame ones, with some missing. The sample lists some 390,000 clones, 88% occurring once.

This sample comprised peripheral blood, obtained in a trial of Ad26.COV2.S vaccine versus placebo. The gene calls are TRBV19 and TRBJ1-2; TRBD1 aligns across 7 bases. This TCR derives from a person between 18 and 65 years old who received the Ad26.COV2.S COVID-19 vaccine or a placebo. CDR3 amino acids: CASSPLSTGFYGYTF. The CDR3 region has the DNA TGTGCCAGTAGTCCCTTATCGACAGGGTTCTATGGCTACACCTTC.